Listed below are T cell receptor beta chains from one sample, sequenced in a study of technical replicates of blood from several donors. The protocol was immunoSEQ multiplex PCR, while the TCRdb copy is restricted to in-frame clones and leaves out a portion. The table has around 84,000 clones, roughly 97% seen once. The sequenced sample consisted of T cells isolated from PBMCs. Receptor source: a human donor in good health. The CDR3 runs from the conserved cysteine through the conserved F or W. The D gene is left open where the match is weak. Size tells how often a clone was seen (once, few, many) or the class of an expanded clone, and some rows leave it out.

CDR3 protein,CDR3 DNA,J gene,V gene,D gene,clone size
CSVAATSGRIGEQFF,TGCAGCGTCGCTGCGACTAGCGGGAGGATAGGTGAGCAGTTCTTC,TRBJ2-1,TRBV29-1,TRBD2,.
CASSVTGGQGEQYF,TGTGCCAGCAGCGTGACAGGGGGCCAGGGCGAGCAGTACTTC,TRBJ2-7,TRBV5-4,TRBD1,.
CASRRGAGGYTF,TGTGCCAGCCGTCGGGGGGCGGGTGGCTACACCTTC,TRBJ1-2,TRBV11-2,.,.
CASRLAGVAGELFF,TGTGCTAGCAGACTTGCAGGGGTCGCCGGGGAGCTGTTTTTT,TRBJ2-2,TRBV7-7,.,.
CASSQIPGQEATEAFF,TGTGCCAGCAGCCAAATACCGGGACAGGAAGCCACTGAAGCTTTCTTT,TRBJ1-1,TRBV7-9,TRBD1,.
CASSSGLAVTQYF,TGTGCCAGCAGTTCGGGACTAGCGGTCACCCAGTACTTC,TRBJ2-5,TRBV5-8,TRBD2,.
CASRRQGNTEAFF,TGTGCCAGCAGACGACAGGGGAACACTGAAGCTTTCTTT,TRBJ1-1,TRBV7-2,TRBD1,.
CASSQDPQATQYF,TGCGCCAGCAGCCAAGATCCTCAGGCTACGCAGTATTTT,TRBJ2-3,TRBV4-1,.,.
CASSAQQGFADTQYF,TGTGCCAGCAGTGCCCAGCAGGGTTTCGCAGATACGCAGTATTTT,TRBJ2-3,TRBV2,.,.
CASRLEGQGGSNYGYTF,TGTGCCAGTAGACTGGAGGGACAGGGAGGGTCCAACTATGGCTACACCTTC,TRBJ1-2,TRBV19,TRBD1,.
CASSVSAVAVQYF,TGTGCCAGCAGCGTGAGCGCCGTCGCTGTGCAGTACTTC,TRBJ2-7,TRBV9,.,once
CASLIGGGDEQYF,TGTGCCAGCCTTATAGGGGGTGGCGACGAGCAGTACTTC,TRBJ2-7,TRBV28,.,.
CASSYGPGVRYEQYF,TGTGCCAGCAGTTACGGTCCAGGGGTAAGGTACGAGCAGTACTTC,TRBJ2-7,TRBV6-5,.,.
CASSSVFSSDSGKMEAFF,TGTGCCAGCAGTTCGGTTTTCTCCTCCGATTCAGGGAAGATGGAGGCTTTCTTT,TRBJ1-1,TRBV28,.,.
CAWSGTVSYEQYF,TGTGCCTGGAGCGGGACAGTATCCTACGAGCAGTACTTC,TRBJ2-7,TRBV30,TRBD1,.
CASSLDQGDEQFF,TGTGCCAGCAGCTTAGATCAAGGGGATGAGCAGTTCTTC,TRBJ2-1,TRBV11-2,.,.
CASSASAASTDTQYF,TGTGCCAGCAGTGCGTCGGCGGCTAGCACAGATACGCAGTATTTT,TRBJ2-3,TRBV6-4,.,.
CASSPELGEDQPQHF,TGTGCCAGCTCACCAGAACTGGGGGAGGATCAGCCCCAGCATTTT,TRBJ1-5,TRBV18,.,.
CASRMQGYGNEKLFF,TGTGCCAGCAGAATGCAGGGCTACGGTAATGAAAAACTGTTTTTT,TRBJ1-4,TRBV2,.,.
CASSLGQGATYEQYF,TGTGCCAGCAGCCTGGGACAGGGGGCCACCTACGAGCAGTACTTC,TRBJ2-7,TRBV13,TRBD1,.
CASSAGLASYNEQFF,TGTGCCAGCAGCGCCGGACTAGCATCCTACAATGAGCAGTTCTTC,TRBJ2-1,TRBV9,TRBD2,.
CASSVGLAGANEQYF,TGTGCCAGCAGCGTCGGCCTAGCGGGGGCAAACGAGCAGTACTTC,TRBJ2-7,TRBV9,TRBD2,.
CASSLFHGTGLFSTEAFF,TGTGCCAGCAGCTTATTTCACGGGACAGGGTTATTTAGCACTGAAGCTTTCTTT,TRBJ1-1,TRBV7-8,TRBD1,.
CASSSGTGGSREAFF,TGTGCCAGCAGTTCCGGGACAGGGGGCAGCCGTGAAGCTTTCTTT,TRBJ1-1,TRBV28,TRBD1,.
CASSFTGRSNEQFF,TGTGCCAGCAGCTTCACAGGGCGCAGCAATGAGCAGTTCTTC,TRBJ2-1,TRBV5-4,.,.
CASSLAMRGLAGDRSYNEQFF,TGCGCCAGCAGCTTGGCCATGAGGGGACTAGCGGGAGATAGGTCCTACAATGAGCAGTTCTTC,TRBJ2-1,TRBV5-1,TRBD2,once
CASSLSGTSGGPTDTQYF,TGTGCCAGCAGTTTATCCGGGACTAGCGGGGGGCCCACAGATACGCAGTATTTT,TRBJ2-3,TRBV28,TRBD2,.
CAISESGTSGGSYNEQFF,TGTGCCATCAGCGAATCAGGGACTAGCGGGGGATCCTACAATGAGCAGTTCTTC,TRBJ2-1,TRBV10-3,TRBD2,.
CASRIWTGSNQPQHF,TGTGCCAGCCGGATTTGGACGGGGAGCAATCAGCCCCAGCATTTT,TRBJ1-5,TRBV6-5,.,.
CAISESYGGNQPQHF,TGTGCCATCAGTGAGTCATACGGTGGCAATCAGCCCCAGCATTTT,TRBJ1-5,TRBV10-3,.,.
CASRGEAGNTIYF,TGTGCCAGCAGAGGGGAGGCTGGAAACACCATATATTTT,TRBJ1-3,TRBV11-3,.,.
CASSRLAGGGNTDTQYF,TGCGCCAGCAGCCGACTAGCGGGAGGGGGGAACACAGATACGCAGTATTTT,TRBJ2-3,TRBV5-1,TRBD2,few
CASSRRGTGHSYEQYF,TGCGCCAGCAGCCGTCGTGGGACAGGGCATTCTTACGAGCAGTACTTC,TRBJ2-7,TRBV5-1,TRBD1,.
CASSDTGGMSYEQYF,TGTGCCAGCAGCGACACAGGGGGCATGTCCTACGAGCAGTACTTC,TRBJ2-7,TRBV7-9,TRBD1,.
CASSSTSGDYNEQFF,TGTGCCAGCAGCTCCACTAGCGGGGATTACAATGAGCAGTTCTTC,TRBJ2-1,TRBV4-2,TRBD2,.
CASSLFSRSHIQYF,TGTGCCAGCAGTTTATTTTCTAGAAGTCACATTCAGTACTTC,TRBJ2-4,TRBV28,.,.
CASRQVASSEAFF,TGCGCCAGCAGACAGGTGGCCAGCTCTGAAGCTTTCTTT,TRBJ1-1,TRBV5-1,.,.
CASLLTGNTEAFF,TGTGCCAGCCTCCTGACGGGGAACACTGAAGCTTTCTTT,TRBJ1-1,TRBV7-9,.,.
CASSPRTDSNSPLHF,TGCGCCAGCAGCCCTAGGACAGACTCTAATTCACCCCTCCACTTT,TRBJ1-6,TRBV5-1,.,.
CASSVDSNTEAFF,TGTGCCAGCAGTGTGGACAGCAACACTGAAGCTTTCTTT,TRBJ1-1,TRBV6-4,.,few
CASSEGVRTGGQETQYF,TGTGCCAGCAGTGAAGGGGTCAGGACAGGGGGGCAAGAGACCCAGTACTTC,TRBJ2-5,TRBV6-1,TRBD1,.
CASSTVPQASTQYF,TGTGCCAGTAGTACCGTTCCGCAGGCGTCGACCCAGTACTTC,TRBJ2-5,TRBV19,.,.
CASSLDGQGGEKLFF,TGTGCCAGCAGCTTAGATGGGCAGGGCGGTGAAAAACTGTTTTTT,TRBJ1-4,TRBV11-2,.,.
CASSLANRERRITEAFF,TGCGCCAGCAGCTTGGCCAACAGGGAGAGAAGGATCACTGAAGCTTTCTTT,TRBJ1-1,TRBV5-1,.,.
CAWTSSADTQYF,TGTGCCTGGACTAGTAGTGCAGATACGCAGTATTTT,TRBJ2-3,TRBV30,.,.
CASSLPGQPTGELFF,TGTGCCAGCAGCTTGCCGGGACAGCCGACCGGGGAGCTGTTTTTT,TRBJ2-2,TRBV5-4,TRBD1,.
CASSASGGAGNEQFF,TGTGCCAGCAGCGCTAGCGGGGGGGCCGGCAATGAGCAGTTCTTC,TRBJ2-1,TRBV7-9,TRBD2,.
CASSLNRAVYEQYF,TGTGCCAGCAGCTTAAACAGGGCAGTCTACGAGCAGTACTTC,TRBJ2-7,TRBV7-2,.,.
CASSSERAQPYGYTF,TGTGCCAGCAGCAGCGAGCGGGCGCAGCCTTATGGCTACACCTTC,TRBJ1-2,TRBV7-9,.,.
CSVEDFSSRGGRELLDTQYF,TGCAGCGTTGAAGATTTTTCATCCAGGGGCGGGAGGGAATTGCTGGATACGCAGTATTTT,TRBJ2-3,TRBV29-1,TRBD2,.
CASSLSNNSPLHF,TGTGCCAGCAGCTTATCAAATAATTCACCCCTCCACTTT,TRBJ1-6,TRBV7-3,.,.